This entry features one T cell receptor beta chain sequence. The sample comes from a study of blood T cell repertoires in COVID-19. The CDR3 length is 16 residues. The germline gives CDR1 SGHTA, CDR2 FQGNSA. Trimming took 3 bases from V and 4 from J, leaving 13 bases between them. All enrollees were roughly 18 to 90 years old and from 20 to 30 US areas. TCRdb's copy holds only in-frame clones and misses some; the assay was immunoSEQ multiplex PCR. The sample lists roughly 290,000 clones; 90% were seen once. The sample consisted of PBMCs or T cells enriched from blood (not recorded which). The receptor's source is a woman aged 18 to 35 with acute COVID-19. The chain joins TRBV7-2 to TRBJ1-6; D might be TRBD1 (6 bases). The CDR3, as DNA: TGTGCCAGCAGCTTTCCCTTGGACAGATATAATTCACCCCTCCACTTT. It translates to CASSFPLDRYNSPLHF.